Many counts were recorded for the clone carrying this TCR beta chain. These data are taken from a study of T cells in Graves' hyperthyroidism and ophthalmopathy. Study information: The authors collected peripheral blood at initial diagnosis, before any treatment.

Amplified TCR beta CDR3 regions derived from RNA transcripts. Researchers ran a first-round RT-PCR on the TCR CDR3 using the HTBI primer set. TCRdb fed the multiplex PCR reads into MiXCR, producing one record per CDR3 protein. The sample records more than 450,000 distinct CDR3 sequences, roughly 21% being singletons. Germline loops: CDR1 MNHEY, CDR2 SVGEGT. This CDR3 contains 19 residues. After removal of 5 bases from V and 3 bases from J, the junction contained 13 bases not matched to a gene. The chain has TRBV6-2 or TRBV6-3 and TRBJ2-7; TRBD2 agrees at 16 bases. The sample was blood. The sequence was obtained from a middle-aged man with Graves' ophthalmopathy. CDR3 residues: CASSQGLAGGPRFNYEQYF. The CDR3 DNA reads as TGTGCCAGCAGTCAGGGACTAGCGGGAGGGCCGCGTTTTAACTACGAGCAGTACTTC.